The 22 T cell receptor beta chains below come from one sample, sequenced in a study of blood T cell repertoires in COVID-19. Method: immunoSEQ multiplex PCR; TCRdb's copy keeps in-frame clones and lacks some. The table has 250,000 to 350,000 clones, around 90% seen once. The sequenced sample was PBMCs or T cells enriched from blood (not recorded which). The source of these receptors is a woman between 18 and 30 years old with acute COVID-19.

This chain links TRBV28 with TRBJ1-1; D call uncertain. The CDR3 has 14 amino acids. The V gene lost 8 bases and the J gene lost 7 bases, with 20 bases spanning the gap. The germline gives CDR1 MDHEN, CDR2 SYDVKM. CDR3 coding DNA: TGTGCCAGCGCACCTTACCGGGAGTTGGGTGAAGCTTTCTTT. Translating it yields CASAPYRELGEAFF.

CDR3 sequence: CASSVASGRGEQFF. The CDR3, as DNA: TGTGCCAGTAGTGTGGCTAGCGGGAGAGGTGAGCAGTTCTTC. The chain joins TRBV19 to TRBJ2-1, with TRBD2 matching 10 bases. After removal of 5 bases from V and 9 bases from J, the junction contained 7 bases not matched to a gene. CDR1 LNHDA and CDR2 SQIVND come from the germline V gene (reference sequence). The CDR3 consists of 14 residues.

The CDR3 DNA follows: TGTGCCTGTTCACTGAGTTCTGGAAACACCATATATTTT. It yields the protein CACSLSSGNTIYF. The V and J genes are TRBV30 and TRBJ1-3; D is uncertain. V was pared by 6 bases and J by 1 base, with 10 bases between. Germline V CDR1 and CDR2: GTSNPN, SVGIG (reference sequence). The CDR3 consists of 13 residues.

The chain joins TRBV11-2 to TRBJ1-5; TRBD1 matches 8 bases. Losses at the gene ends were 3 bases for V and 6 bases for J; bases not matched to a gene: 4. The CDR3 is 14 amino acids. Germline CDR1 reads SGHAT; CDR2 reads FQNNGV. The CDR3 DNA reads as TGTGCCAGCAGCTTCCAGGGGGCATCTCAGCCCCAGCATTTT. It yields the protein CASSFQGASQPQHF.

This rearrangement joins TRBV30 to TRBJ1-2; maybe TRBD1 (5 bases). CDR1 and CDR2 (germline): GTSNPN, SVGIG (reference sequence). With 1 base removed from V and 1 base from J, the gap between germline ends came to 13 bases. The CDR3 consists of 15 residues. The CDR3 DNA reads TGTGCCTGGAGTGGAACAGGCCGACTTAACTATGGCTACACCTTC. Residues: CAWSGTGRLNYGYTF.

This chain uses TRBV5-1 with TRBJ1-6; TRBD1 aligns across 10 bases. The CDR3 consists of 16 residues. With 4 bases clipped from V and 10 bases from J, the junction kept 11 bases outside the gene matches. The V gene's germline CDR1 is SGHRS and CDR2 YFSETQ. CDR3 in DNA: TGCGCCAGCAGCCCATATGGGGGGACAGGGGAATCACCCCTCCACTTT. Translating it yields CASSPYGGTGESPLHF.

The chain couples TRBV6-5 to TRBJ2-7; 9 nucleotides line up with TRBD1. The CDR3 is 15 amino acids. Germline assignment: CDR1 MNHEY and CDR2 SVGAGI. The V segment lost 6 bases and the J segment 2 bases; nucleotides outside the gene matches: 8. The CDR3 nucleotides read TGTGCCAGCAGGACCGACAGGGGGGGAACCTACGAGCAGTACTTC. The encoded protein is CASRTDRGGTYEQYF.

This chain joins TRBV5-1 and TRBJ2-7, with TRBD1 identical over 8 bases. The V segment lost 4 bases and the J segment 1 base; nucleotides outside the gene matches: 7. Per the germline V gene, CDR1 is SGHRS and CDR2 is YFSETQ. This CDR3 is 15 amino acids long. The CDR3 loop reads CASSAIQGGSYEQYF. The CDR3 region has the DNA TGCGCCAGCAGCGCGATACAGGGGGGATCCTACGAGCAGTACTTC.

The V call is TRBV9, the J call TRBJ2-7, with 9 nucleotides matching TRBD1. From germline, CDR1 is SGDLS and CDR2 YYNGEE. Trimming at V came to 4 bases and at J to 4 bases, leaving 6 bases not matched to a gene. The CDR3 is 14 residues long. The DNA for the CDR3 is TGTGCCAGCAGCCCAGGGACAGGGAAATACGAGCAGTACTTC. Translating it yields CASSPGTGKYEQYF. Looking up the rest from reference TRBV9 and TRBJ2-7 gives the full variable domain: DSGVTQTPKHLITATGQRVTLRCSPRSGDLSVYWYQQSLDQGLQFLIQYYNGEERAKGNILERFSAQQFPDLHSELNLSSLELGDSALYFCASSPGTGKYEQYFGPGTRLTVT.

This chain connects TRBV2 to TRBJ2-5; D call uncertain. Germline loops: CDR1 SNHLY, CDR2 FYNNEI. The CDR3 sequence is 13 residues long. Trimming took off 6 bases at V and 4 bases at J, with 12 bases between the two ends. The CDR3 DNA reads TGTGCCAGCAGCCACAACCGAGGAGAGACCCAGTACTTC. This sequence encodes CASSHNRGETQYF.

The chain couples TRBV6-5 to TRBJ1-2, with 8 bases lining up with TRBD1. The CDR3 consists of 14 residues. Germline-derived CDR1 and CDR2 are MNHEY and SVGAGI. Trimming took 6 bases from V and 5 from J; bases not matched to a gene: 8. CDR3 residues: CASRRQGAGYGYTF. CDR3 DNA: TGTGCCAGCAGGCGCCAGGGGGCGGGATATGGCTACACCTTC.

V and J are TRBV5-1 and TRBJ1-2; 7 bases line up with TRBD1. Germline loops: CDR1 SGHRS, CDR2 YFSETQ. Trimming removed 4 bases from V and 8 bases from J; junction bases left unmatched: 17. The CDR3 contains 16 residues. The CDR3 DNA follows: TGCGCCAGCAGCGGGTACAGGGGCGAAGACCGATGGGGCTACACCTTC. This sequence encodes CASSGYRGEDRWGYTF.

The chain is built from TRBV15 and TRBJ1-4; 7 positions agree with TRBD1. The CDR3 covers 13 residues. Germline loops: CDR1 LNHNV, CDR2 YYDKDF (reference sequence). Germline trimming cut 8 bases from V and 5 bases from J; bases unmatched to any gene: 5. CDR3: CATAGTVNEKLFF. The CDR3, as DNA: TGTGCCACCGCCGGGACAGTCAATGAAAAACTGTTTTTT.

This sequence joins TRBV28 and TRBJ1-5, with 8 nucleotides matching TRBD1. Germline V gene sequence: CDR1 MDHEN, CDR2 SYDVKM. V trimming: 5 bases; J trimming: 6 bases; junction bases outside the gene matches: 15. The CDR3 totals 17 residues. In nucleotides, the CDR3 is TGTGCCAGCAGTCTCCCGAGACAGGGGAAATCCCTTCAGCCCCAGCATTTT. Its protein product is CASSLPRQGKSLQPQHF.

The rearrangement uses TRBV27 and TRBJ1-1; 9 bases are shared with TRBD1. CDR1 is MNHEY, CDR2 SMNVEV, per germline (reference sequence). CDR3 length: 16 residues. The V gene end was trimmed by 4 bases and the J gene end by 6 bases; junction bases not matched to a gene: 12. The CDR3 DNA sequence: TGTGCCAGCAGTTATACAGGGGGCTTGGGCCGCCCTGAAGCTTTCTTT. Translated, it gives CASSYTGGLGRPEAFF.

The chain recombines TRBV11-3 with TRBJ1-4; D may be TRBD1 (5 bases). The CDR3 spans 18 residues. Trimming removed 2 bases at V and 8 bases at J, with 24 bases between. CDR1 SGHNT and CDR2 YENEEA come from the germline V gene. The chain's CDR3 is CASSLFGDYFLWWEKLFF. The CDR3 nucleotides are TGTGCCAGCAGCTTATTCGGGGACTACTTCTTATGGTGGGAAAAACTGTTTTTT. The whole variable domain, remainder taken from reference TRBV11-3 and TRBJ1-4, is EAGVVQSPRYKIIEKKQPVAFWCNPISGHNTLYWYLQNLGQGPELLIRYENEEAVDDSQLPKDRFSAERLKGVDSTLKIQPAELGDSAVYLCASSLFGDYFLWWEKLFFGSGTQLSVL.

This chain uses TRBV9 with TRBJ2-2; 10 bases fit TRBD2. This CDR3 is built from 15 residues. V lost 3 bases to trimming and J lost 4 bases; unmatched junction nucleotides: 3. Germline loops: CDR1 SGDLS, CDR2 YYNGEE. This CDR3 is CASSGGLAATGELFF. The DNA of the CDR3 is TGTGCCAGCAGCGGAGGACTAGCGGCCACCGGGGAGCTGTTTTTT.

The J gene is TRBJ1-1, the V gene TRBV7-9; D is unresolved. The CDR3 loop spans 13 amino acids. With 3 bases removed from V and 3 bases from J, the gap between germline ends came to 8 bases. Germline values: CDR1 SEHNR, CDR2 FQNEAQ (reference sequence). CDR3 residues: CASSFSGYTEAFF. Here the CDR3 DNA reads TGTGCCAGCAGCTTTTCGGGGTACACTGAAGCTTTCTTT.

CDR3 coding DNA: TGTGCCAGCAGTCGCTCCTCCTCTTATGGCTACACCTTC. Protein: CASSRSSSYGYTF. V and J are TRBV6-6 and TRBJ1-2; the D is unclear. V lost 5 bases and J lost 5, with 12 bases in between. Per the germline V gene, CDR1 is MNHNY and CDR2 is SVGAGI (reference sequence). The CDR3 loop spans 13 amino acids.

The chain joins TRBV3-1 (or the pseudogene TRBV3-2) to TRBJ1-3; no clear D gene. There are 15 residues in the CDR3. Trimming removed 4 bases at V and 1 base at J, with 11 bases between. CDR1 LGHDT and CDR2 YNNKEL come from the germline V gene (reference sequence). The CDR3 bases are TGTGCCAGCAGCCGTGTGGGAGAATCTGGAAACACCATATATTTT. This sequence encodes CASSRVGESGNTIYF.

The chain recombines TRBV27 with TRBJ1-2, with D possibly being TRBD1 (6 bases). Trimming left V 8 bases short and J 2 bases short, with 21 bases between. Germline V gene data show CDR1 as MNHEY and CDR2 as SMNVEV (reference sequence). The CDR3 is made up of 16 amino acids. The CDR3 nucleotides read TGTGCCAGCGGGAGATCCGGGACATCGGGGAACTATGGCTACACCTTC. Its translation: CASGRSGTSGNYGYTF.

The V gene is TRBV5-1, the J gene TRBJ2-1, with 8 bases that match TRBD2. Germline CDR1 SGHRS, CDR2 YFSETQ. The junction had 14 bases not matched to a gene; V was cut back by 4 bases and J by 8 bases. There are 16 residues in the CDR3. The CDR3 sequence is CASSPLLREAADEQFF. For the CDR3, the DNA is TGCGCCAGCAGCCCCCTTCTGCGGGAGGCGGCGGATGAGCAGTTCTTC.